This entry concerns a single T cell receptor beta chain. Its antigen remains unidentified. The data were produced by immunoSEQ multiplex PCR, yet TCRdb's version contains in-frame clones alone and is incomplete. Here the sample spans roughly 120,000 clones, roughly four fifths being singletons. This sample is drawn from a study of radiation and T cells in renal cell carcinoma. Study-wide context: Nephrectomy followed 15 Gy stereotactic body radiation by 4 weeks.

Study-wide results and caveats: From baseline, blood top tumor clonotypes peaked at 2 weeks post-radiation.

The time point denotes: blood 2 weeks post-SBRT. Treatment defined: 15 Gy SBRT to primary tumor, nephrectomy 4 weeks later. Blood was sampled at baseline, 2 weeks and 4 weeks after SBRT. The sample here was blood, taken from a patient whose treatment included radiotherapy and nephrectomy. The TCR sequence derives from a woman aged 55 to 70 with renal cell carcinoma.

The CDR3 spells CASSAHRGNSNQPQHF. The CDR3 nucleotides read TGTGCCAGCAGTGCACACAGGGGAAATAGCAATCAGCCCCAGCATTTT. This sequence joins TRBV27 and TRBJ1-5; TRBD1 matches at 7 bases. V shed 5 bases, J shed 0 bases, and the junction held 7 bases outside the gene matches. Germline V CDR1 and CDR2: MNHEY, SMNVEV (reference sequence). The CDR3 consists of 16 residues.